A selection of T cell receptor beta chains follows, all from one sample in a study of blood T cell repertoires in COVID-19. Produced via immunoSEQ multiplex PCR; TCRdb's table is partial and in-frame only. This table holds 150,000 to 200,000 clones, approximately 86% found once. Source material: peripheral blood. These receptors originate from a woman in her forties or fifties with acute or convalescent COVID-19. Both conserved end residues are part of each CDR3. A D gene is named only where the DNA matches it firmly. Size values are once, few and many counts, or a class for expanded clones, and some rows have none.

clone size: .; J gene: TRBJ2-1; V gene: TRBV7-2; D gene: .; CDR3 DNA: TGTGCCAGCACCTTTGCTGTGACTGTCTCTGGGGCCAATGAGCAGTTCTTC; CDR3 protein: CASTFAVTVSGANEQFF
clone size: .; J gene: TRBJ2-3; V gene: TRBV29-1; D gene: TRBD1; CDR3 DNA: TGCAGCGTTGACCGGGACAGGGTGGCAGATACGCAGTATTTT; CDR3 protein: CSVDRDRVADTQYF
clone size: .; J gene: TRBJ2-5; V gene: TRBV19; D gene: TRBD1; CDR3 DNA: TGTGCCAGTAGTCCCAGACTGGGGGACAGGGGATACCAAGAGACCCAGTACTTC; CDR3 protein: CASSPRLGDRGYQETQYF
clone size: .; J gene: TRBJ2-3; V gene: TRBV5-1; D gene: .; CDR3 DNA: TGCGCCAGCAGCTTGGGGGGAGTCTCGGATACGCAGTATTTT; CDR3 protein: CASSLGGVSDTQYF
clone size: few; J gene: TRBJ1-6; V gene: TRBV19; D gene: .; CDR3 DNA: TGTGCCAGTAGTATTGAGAATTCACCCCTCCACTTT; CDR3 protein: CASSIENSPLHF
clone size: .; J gene: TRBJ1-1; V gene: TRBV18; D gene: TRBD1; CDR3 DNA: TGTGCCAGCTCACCACCGGGACAGACTGGGGCCACTGAAGCTTTCTTT; CDR3 protein: CASSPPGQTGATEAFF
clone size: .; J gene: TRBJ2-7; V gene: TRBV9; D gene: .; CDR3 DNA: TGTGCCAGCAGCCCGCGGACTGAAAGGGACGAGCAGTACTTC; CDR3 protein: CASSPRTERDEQYF
clone size: .; J gene: TRBJ2-7; V gene: TRBV7-9; D gene: .; CDR3 DNA: TGTGCCAGCAGCTCGGCAGGCCACTCCTACGAGCAGTACTTC; CDR3 protein: CASSSAGHSYEQYF
clone size: few; J gene: TRBJ2-7; V gene: TRBV7-2; D gene: .; CDR3 DNA: TGTGCCAGCAGCTTAGCGGGGCGGGAGCAGTACTTC; CDR3 protein: CASSLAGREQYF
clone size: .; J gene: TRBJ2-1; V gene: TRBV3-1/TRBV3-2; D gene: .; CDR3 DNA: TGTGCCAGCAGCCCGGACTGGTACAATGAGCAGTTCTTC; CDR3 protein: CASSPDWYNEQFF
clone size: .; J gene: TRBJ2-7; V gene: TRBV3-1/TRBV3-2; D gene: .; CDR3 DNA: TGTGCCAGCAGCCAAGCTAGACAGACATACGAGCAGTACTTC; CDR3 protein: CASSQARQTYEQYF
clone size: few; J gene: TRBJ2-2; V gene: TRBV6-5; D gene: TRBD1; CDR3 DNA: TGTGCCAGCAGAAGGGACAGAATAACCGGGGAGCTGTTTTTT; CDR3 protein: CASRRDRITGELFF
clone size: .; J gene: TRBJ1-1; V gene: TRBV12-3/TRBV12-4; D gene: .; CDR3 DNA: TGTGCCAGCAGCCCCGGCGGGGTCACTGAAGCTTTCTTT; CDR3 protein: CASSPGGVTEAFF
clone size: .; J gene: TRBJ2-1; V gene: TRBV5-1; D gene: .; CDR3 DNA: TGCGCCAGCAGCTTGGAAGGGGGCTCCTACAATGAGCAGTTCTTC; CDR3 protein: CASSLEGGSYNEQFF
clone size: .; J gene: TRBJ1-5; V gene: TRBV19; D gene: .; CDR3 DNA: TGTGCCAGTAGTTTGGCAGGTCGGAATCAGCCCCAGCATTTT; CDR3 protein: CASSLAGRNQPQHF
clone size: .; J gene: TRBJ2-2; V gene: TRBV9; D gene: .; CDR3 DNA: TGTGCCAGCAGCTCCGGGATCGATCCCACCGGGGAGCTGTTTTTT; CDR3 protein: CASSSGIDPTGELFF
clone size: few; J gene: TRBJ2-6; V gene: TRBV6-5; D gene: .; CDR3 DNA: TGTGCCAGCAGTTACGGGGGGACTGGGGCCAACGTCCTGACTTTC; CDR3 protein: CASSYGGTGANVLTF
clone size: .; J gene: TRBJ1-1; V gene: TRBV5-1; D gene: TRBD1; CDR3 DNA: TGCGCCAGCAGCAGGACAGGAGGCGAAACTGAAGCTTTCTTT; CDR3 protein: CASSRTGGETEAFF
clone size: once; J gene: TRBJ2-7; V gene: TRBV7-3; D gene: TRBD1; CDR3 DNA: TGTGCCAGCAGCAAGGGGACAGGGGAGTCCGAGCAGTACTTC; CDR3 protein: CASSKGTGESEQYF
clone size: .; J gene: TRBJ1-2; V gene: TRBV19; D gene: TRBD1; CDR3 DNA: TGTGCCAGTAGTCCAGGACAGGGTAAGGCTGGCTACACCTTC; CDR3 protein: CASSPGQGKAGYTF
clone size: .; J gene: TRBJ2-5; V gene: TRBV24-1; D gene: .; CDR3 DNA: TGTGCCACCGTGGGGCCCGATCAAGAGACCCAGTACTTC; CDR3 protein: CATVGPDQETQYF
clone size: .; J gene: TRBJ2-2; V gene: TRBV6-2/TRBV6-3; D gene: .; CDR3 DNA: TGTGCCAGCAGTCACAGGCTTATCACCGGGGAGCTGTTTTTT; CDR3 protein: CASSHRLITGELFF
clone size: .; J gene: TRBJ2-2; V gene: TRBV7-2; D gene: TRBD1; CDR3 DNA: TGTGCCAGCAGCGGGACAGTGAACACCGGGGAGCTGTTTTTT; CDR3 protein: CASSGTVNTGELFF
clone size: .; J gene: TRBJ1-5; V gene: TRBV2; D gene: TRBD1; CDR3 DNA: TGTGCCAGCGACTGGGACAGGGTCCCCGGCGGCAATCAGCCCCAGCATTTT; CDR3 protein: CASDWDRVPGGNQPQHF
clone size: .; J gene: TRBJ2-5; V gene: TRBV7-2; D gene: TRBD1; CDR3 DNA: TGTGCCAGCAGTTTAACAGGGGGCCGGGAGACCCAGTACTTC; CDR3 protein: CASSLTGGRETQYF
clone size: .; J gene: TRBJ1-1; V gene: TRBV19; D gene: .; CDR3 DNA: TGTGCCAGTAGTATGCATGGGTCGGAGGTTACTGAAGCTTTCTTT; CDR3 protein: CASSMHGSEVTEAFF
clone size: .; J gene: TRBJ1-2; V gene: TRBV19; D gene: .; CDR3 DNA: TGTGCCAGTAGTGCGATGACAGACAACTATGGCTACACCTTC; CDR3 protein: CASSAMTDNYGYTF
clone size: .; J gene: TRBJ1-1; V gene: TRBV23-1; D gene: .; CDR3 DNA: TGCGCCAGCGGCAAGGGGACACTCCTCCCTGAAGCTTTCTTT; CDR3 protein: CASGKGTLLPEAFF
clone size: once; J gene: TRBJ1-1; V gene: TRBV4-3; D gene: .; CDR3 DNA: TGCGCCAGCAGCCAAGATCTGGGCAGGGTAGCTTTCTTT; CDR3 protein: CASSQDLGRVAFF
clone size: .; J gene: TRBJ2-3; V gene: TRBV9; D gene: TRBD2; CDR3 DNA: TGTGCCAGCAGCGTAGGACTAGCGGGAGCCGCAGATACGCAGTATTTT; CDR3 protein: CASSVGLAGAADTQYF
clone size: .; J gene: TRBJ2-1; V gene: TRBV18; D gene: .; CDR3 DNA: TGTGCCAGCTCCCACCCCGCCAGGGGCGGTGGCAATGAGCAGTTCTTC; CDR3 protein: CASSHPARGGGNEQFF
clone size: .; J gene: TRBJ1-1; V gene: TRBV12-3/TRBV12-4; D gene: .; CDR3 DNA: TGTGCCAGCAGTCCTTGGCAGGCGACTGAAGCTTTCTTT; CDR3 protein: CASSPWQATEAFF
clone size: .; J gene: TRBJ2-3; V gene: TRBV11-2; D gene: .; CDR3 DNA: TGTGCCAGCAGCTCCCTAACAGGGTGGGTCACAGATACGCAGTATTTT; CDR3 protein: CASSSLTGWVTDTQYF
clone size: .; J gene: TRBJ1-3; V gene: TRBV30; D gene: TRBD1; CDR3 DNA: TGTGCCTGGAGTCCCCAATGGGACAGAACTGGAAACACCATATATTTT; CDR3 protein: CAWSPQWDRTGNTIYF
clone size: .; J gene: TRBJ1-5; V gene: TRBV6-6; D gene: TRBD1; CDR3 DNA: TGTGCCAGCAGTCCACCCGGACAGGGGGCGAGTCAGCCCCAGCATTTT; CDR3 protein: CASSPPGQGASQPQHF
clone size: .; J gene: TRBJ2-5; V gene: TRBV24-1; D gene: .; CDR3 DNA: TGTGCCACCAGTGATTTGCTCCAGGAGACCCAGTACTTC; CDR3 protein: CATSDLLQETQYF
clone size: .; J gene: TRBJ2-3; V gene: TRBV10-3; D gene: TRBD2; CDR3 DNA: TGTGCCATCGGAACCGGAGGCGGGAGTTGGTCAGATACGCAGTATTTT; CDR3 protein: CAIGTGGGSWSDTQYF
clone size: .; J gene: TRBJ2-1; V gene: TRBV11-3; D gene: TRBD2; CDR3 DNA: TGTGCCAGCAGCTTAGGTGCTAGCGGGAGGGCGGATGAGCAGTTCTTC; CDR3 protein: CASSLGASGRADEQFF
clone size: few; J gene: TRBJ1-2; V gene: TRBV7-2; D gene: .; CDR3 DNA: TGTGCCAGCAGCTTAATAGTCGGGGGCTATGGCTACACCTTC; CDR3 protein: CASSLIVGGYGYTF
clone size: .; J gene: TRBJ1-4; V gene: TRBV3-1/TRBV3-2; D gene: .; CDR3 DNA: TGTGCCAGCAGCCAAGTGGAGAGCGAAAAACTGTTTTTT; CDR3 protein: CASSQVESEKLFF